The next 26 T cell receptor beta chains were all read from a single sample in a study of cytomegalovirus exposure and HLA in healthy donors. PCR involved 60 Vbeta and 13 Jbeta primers. TCRdb's copy holds only in-frame clones and misses some; the assay was immunoSEQ multiplex PCR. The data show approximately 130,000 clones, with about four fifths seen just once and roughly 3.1% held by the top ten. Sequenced: PBMCs. These receptors all stem from a man in his thirties or forties in good health and CMV-seronegative.

Notes on this clone: In this CDR3 the conserved last residue, phenylalanine or tryptophan, is missing, so a read error is likely. No DNA is shown, since the ends of the CDR3 on it are uncertain; the CDR3 is the one TCRdb lists. The chain recombines TRBV6-1 with TRBJ2-7; TRBD2 is taken as the D call from the table, unchecked against the DNA. Germline V gene sequence: CDR1 MNHNS, CDR2 SASEGT. The CDR3 has 16 amino acids, counting both end residues. The CDR3 is CASSEGGRVGLAGVWI.

Only one count was recorded for this clone. The genes are TRBV4-1 and TRBJ1-2; no definite D call. V was cut by 0 bases and J by 8 bases, with 13 bases left in between. Germline CDR1 MGHRA, CDR2 YSYEKL. This CDR3 region has 14 residues. CDR3 loop: CASSQDSLDWGYTF. The DNA for the CDR3 is TGCGCCAGCAGCCAAGATTCACTGGACTGGGGCTACACCTTC.

This chain connects TRBV5-1 to TRBJ1-5; TRBD1 matches 8 bases. V shed 4 bases, J shed 6 bases, and the junction held 9 bases outside the gene matches. Germline V gene data show CDR1 as SGHRS and CDR2 as YFSETQ. The CDR3 sequence is 15 residues long. The CDR3 sequence: CASSLWTGPGQPQHF. DNA of the CDR3: TGCGCCAGCAGCCTTTGGACAGGGCCGGGTCAGCCCCAGCATTTT.

The DNA for the CDR3 is TGTGCCAGCAGGGGCGCAGATACGCAGTATTTT. It codes for CASRGADTQYF. The chain recombines TRBV28 with TRBJ2-3; D is unclear. Germline V gene lookup returns CDR1 MDHEN and CDR2 SYDVKM. This CDR3 is built from 11 residues. Trimming cost V 6 bases and J 4 bases, with 5 bases left between them. Combining the CDR3 with reference TRBV28 and TRBJ2-3 gives the whole variable domain DVKVTQSSRYLVKRTGEKVFLECVQDMDHENMFWYRQDPGLGLRLIYFSYDVKMKEKGDIPEGYSVSREKKERFSLILESASTNQTSMYLCASRGADTQYFGPGTRLTVL.

V is TRBV28 and J is TRBJ2-3; TRBD2 agrees at 8 bases. The CDR3 has 14 residues. J was trimmed by 1 base and V by 3 bases; bases with no gene match: 0. CDR1 and CDR2 from the germline V gene are MDHEN and SYDVKM. The CDR3 protein is CASSLTSGTDTQYF. The DNA for the CDR3 is TGTGCCAGCAGTTTGACTAGCGGCACAGATACGCAGTATTTT.

CDR3 region: CASSQDFQGVNTEAFF. For the CDR3, the DNA is TGCGCCAGCAGCCAAGATTTTCAGGGTGTGAACACTGAAGCTTTCTTT. This chain uses TRBV4-3 with TRBJ1-1; weak D call: TRBD1 (5 bases). Germline CDR1 and CDR2: LGHNA and YSLEER. Trimming pared 0 bases from V and 0 bases from J, leaving 11 bases between. This CDR3 is built from 16 residues.

The chain carries TRBV7-2 and TRBJ2-7, with TRBD1 identical over 7 bases. Losses at the gene ends were 6 bases for V and 3 bases for J; bases not matched to a gene: 20. Germline CDR1 reads SGHTA; CDR2 reads FQGNSA. The CDR3 totals 18 residues. The CDR3 coding sequence is TGTGCCAGCAGACAGGACAGGATCACAATTCCTTGCAACTACGAGCAGTACTTC. Translated: CASRQDRITIPCNYEQYF.

The chain has TRBV4-3 and TRBJ1-1; 8 bases line up with TRBD1. The CDR3 covers 16 residues. The germline V gene has CDR1 LGHNA and CDR2 YSLEER. The ends lost 2 bases at V and 0 bases at J; junction bases unmatched: 5. The CDR3 is CASSQHRGGMNTEAFF. CDR3 nucleotides: TGCGCCAGCAGCCAACACAGGGGGGGCATGAACACTGAAGCTTTCTTT.

The chain has TRBV14 and TRBJ2-3, with a weak D call TRBD1 (5 bases). The CDR3 consists of 17 residues. The ends were cut back, 1 base at V and 3 bases at J, with 17 bases in the middle. The germline V gene has CDR1 SGHDN and CDR2 FVKESK. The CDR3 bases are TGTGCCAGCAGCCAAGCCCCTCAGGGCAGGGAAACAGATACGCAGTATTTT. Encoded protein: CASSQAPQGRETDTQYF.

In DNA form, the CDR3 reads TGTGCCAGCAGTGAATTCCCGACAGGGTGGCAGCCCCAGCATTTT. Translated, it gives CASSEFPTGWQPQHF. V usage is TRBV2 and J usage is TRBJ1-5; 7 positions agree with TRBD1. This CDR3 comprises 15 residues. Trimming cost V 2 bases and J 7 bases; bases outside gene matches: 8. Germline V gene lookup returns CDR1 SNHLY and CDR2 FYNNEI.

This chain joins TRBV7-3 and TRBJ1-3, with 9 positions matching TRBD1. The CDR3 contains 16 residues. Trimming took 3 bases from V and 2 from J; bases not matched to a gene: 5. Germline lookup yields CDR1 SGHTA and CDR2 FQGTGA. CDR3 amino acids: CASSLTGGSAGNTIYF. The CDR3 DNA is TGTGCCAGCAGCTTGACAGGGGGATCGGCTGGAAACACCATATATTTT.

This clone appeared a single time. The chain recombines TRBV29-1 with TRBJ2-7; 7 bases fit TRBD1. CDR1 and CDR2 from the germline V gene are SQVTM and ANQGSEA. V lost 4 bases to trimming and J lost 2 bases; unmatched junction nucleotides: 2. This CDR3 spans 12 amino acids. CDR3 sequence reads: CSVGDSTYEQYF. The CDR3 bases are TGCAGCGTTGGGGACAGCACCTACGAGCAGTACTTC.

This clone turned up a few times. The chain joins TRBV7-9 to TRBJ2-7, with 9 bases fitting TRBD1. The CDR3 loop spans 14 amino acids. The germline V gene encodes CDR1 SEHNR and CDR2 FQNEAQ (reference sequence). With V trimmed by 5 bases and J by 8 bases, 10 bases remained unmatched. DNA for the CDR3: TGTGCCAGCAGCCCAAACCGGGACAGGGAAAAGCAGTACTTC. It translates to CASSPNRDREKQYF.

Only one count was recorded for this clone. The V gene is TRBV5-6, the J gene TRBJ2-1; 7 positions agree with TRBD2. The CDR3 sequence is 14 residues long. The J segment lost 8 bases and the V segment lost 0 bases, leaving 5 bases of the junction unmatched. Looked up from germline, CDR1 is SGHDT and CDR2 is YYEEEE. This CDR3 is CASSLGTRADEQFF. The CDR3 region has the DNA TGTGCCAGCAGCTTGGGGACTAGGGCGGATGAGCAGTTCTTC.

The chain is built from TRBV7-9 and TRBJ2-7; 15 nucleotides match TRBD2. The CDR3 consists of 16 residues. The V segment lost 0 bases and the J segment 3 bases; nucleotides outside the gene matches: 0. CDR1 SEHNR and CDR2 FQNEAQ come from the germline V gene (reference sequence). This CDR3 is CASSLAGLAGGYEQYF. CDR3 sequence (DNA): TGTGCCAGCAGCTTAGCGGGACTAGCGGGAGGCTACGAGCAGTACTTC.

The chain is built from TRBV4-1 and TRBJ1-5; the D gene is possibly TRBD1 (6 bases). From germline, CDR1 is MGHRA and CDR2 YSYEKL. V was cut by 2 bases and J by 5 bases, with 16 bases left in between. The CDR3 consists of 16 residues. CDR3: CASSQQPGGADQPQHF. The CDR3, as DNA: TGCGCCAGCAGCCAACAACCGGGGGGCGCAGATCAGCCCCAGCATTTT.

The J gene is TRBJ2-7, the V gene TRBV2; TRBD2 agrees at 10 bases. V gave up 5 bases and J gave up 0 bases; unmatched junction bases: 7. Germline CDR1 reads SNHLY; CDR2 reads FYNNEI. CDR3 length: 16 amino acids. CDR3 protein: CASSSGLAEASYEQYF. The CDR3 nucleotides are TGTGCCAGCAGTTCCGGACTAGCGGAGGCCTCCTACGAGCAGTACTTC. The full variable domain, in which reference TRBV2 and TRBJ2-7 provide the parts outside the CDR3, is EPEVTQTPSHQVTQMGQEVILRCVPISNHLYFYWYRQILGQKVEFLVSFYNNEISEKSEIFDDQFSVERPDGSNFTLKIRSTKLEDSAMYFCASSSGLAEASYEQYFGPGTRLTVT.

CDR3 DNA sequence: TGTGCCAGTACCAACCTGCCCCTACAGGGCACTAATGAAAAACTGTTTTTT. Protein product: CASTNLPLQGTNEKLFF. The gene calls are TRBV19 and TRBJ1-4; TRBD1 is a possible D gene (6 bases). V was clipped by 7 bases and J by 2 bases, with 20 bases between them. This CDR3 spans 17 amino acids. Germline-derived CDR1 and CDR2 are LNHDA and SQIVND (reference sequence).

This chain joins TRBV2 and TRBJ2-7; 9 bases fit TRBD1. CDR1 and CDR2 from the germline V gene are SNHLY and FYNNEI. This CDR3 is built from 14 residues. V dropped 8 bases and J dropped 2; count of bases not matched to a gene: 7. The CDR3 loop is CASVGTGYPYEQYF. CDR3 in DNA: TGTGCCAGCGTAGGGACAGGGTACCCCTACGAGCAGTACTTC. The variable domain in full, completed from reference TRBV2 and TRBJ2-7, reads EPEVTQTPSHQVTQMGQEVILRCVPISNHLYFYWYRQILGQKVEFLVSFYNNEISEKSEIFDDQFSVERPDGSNFTLKIRSTKLEDSAMYFCASVGTGYPYEQYFGPGTRLTVT.

The V call is TRBV19, the J call TRBJ1-5, with D perhaps matching TRBD1 (5 bases). Germline CDR1 LNHDA, CDR2 SQIVND (reference sequence). The V end lost 3 bases, the J end lost 5 bases, and 17 bases lay between the germline ends. This CDR3 has 16 amino acids. Here the CDR3 reads CASSIRVPGGDQPQHF. CDR3 sequence (DNA): TGTGCCAGTAGTATCAGGGTTCCAGGTGGGGATCAGCCCCAGCATTTT.

The chain recombines TRBV30 with TRBJ2-7; 7 bases map to TRBD1. Germline loops: CDR1 GTSNPN, CDR2 SVGIG (reference sequence). The length of the CDR3 is 13 residues. The junction had 7 bases not matched to a gene; V was cut back by 2 bases and J by 6 bases. This chain's CDR3 is CAWSFQGVGEQYF. As DNA, the CDR3 is TGTGCCTGGAGTTTCCAGGGGGTGGGCGAGCAGTACTTC.

CDR3 protein: CASSLGLAGDTQYF. CDR3 DNA sequence: TGCGCCAGCAGCTTGGGACTAGCGGGTGATACGCAGTATTTT. This chain links TRBV5-1 with TRBJ2-3, with 10 nucleotides matching TRBD2. CDR3 length: 14 amino acids. From germline, CDR1 is SGHRS and CDR2 YFSETQ. After removal of 0 bases from V and 6 bases from J, the junction contained 1 base not matched to a gene. Complete variable domain (other parts from reference TRBV5-1 and TRBJ2-3): KAGVTQTPRYLIKTRGQQVTLSCSPISGHRSVSWYQQTPGQGLQFLFEYFSETQRNKGNFPGRFSGRQFSNSRSEMNVSTLELGDSALYLCASSLGLAGDTQYFGPGTRLTVL.

The chain couples TRBV18 to TRBJ2-5; 10 bases line up with TRBD2. The length of the CDR3 is 16 residues. Germline V gene data show CDR1 as KGHSH and CDR2 as LQKENI. V was pared by 0 bases and J by 1 base, with 2 bases of the junction left unmatched. This CDR3 is CASSPPQRGGQETQYF. The CDR3 DNA is TGTGCCAGCTCACCACCGCAGCGGGGGGGCCAAGAGACCCAGTACTTC.

The rearrangement uses TRBV28 and TRBJ1-4; perhaps TRBD1 as D (5 bases). The CDR3 extends over 14 amino acids. Germline CDR1 MDHEN, CDR2 SYDVKM. V was pared by 8 bases and J by 6 bases, with 16 bases between. CDR3 nucleotides: TGTGCCAGCTTAGGCCATGGGGCTTATGAAAAACTGTTTTTT. Its translation is CASLGHGAYEKLFF.

This chain links TRBV5-1 with TRBJ2-7; no clear D gene. Germline V lookup: CDR1 SGHRS, CDR2 YFSETQ. V was pared by 2 bases and J by 0 bases, with 9 bases between. The CDR3 runs to 14 residues. This CDR3 is CASSFEAPSYEQYF. Here the CDR3 DNA reads TGCGCCAGCAGCTTTGAGGCCCCCTCCTACGAGCAGTACTTC.

J is TRBJ1-5 and V is TRBV5-4; perhaps TRBD1 as D (6 bases). The V end was cut by 3 bases, the J end by 5 bases, with 15 bases between. Germline loops: CDR1 SGHNT, CDR2 YYREEE (reference sequence). This CDR3 spans 15 amino acids. CDR3 coding DNA: TGTGCCAGCAGCTCAGTAACAGGGACCCATCAGCCCCAGCATTTT. Its translation: CASSSVTGTHQPQHF. Using reference TRBV5-4 and TRBJ1-5 for the parts outside the CDR3, the full variable domain is ETGVTQSPTHLIKTRGQQVTLRCSSQSGHNTVSWYQQALGQGPQFIFQYYREEENGRGNFPPRFSGLQFPNYSSELNVNALELDDSALYLCASSSVTGTHQPQHFGDGTRLSIL.